This is a list of T cell receptor beta chains from one sample in a study of blood T cell repertoires in COVID-19. Profiling relied on immunoSEQ multiplex PCR, and the TCRdb table lists in-frame clones only, not all of them. This table holds around 210,000 clones, roughly 84% found once. The sample consisted of peripheral blood. The receptors come from a man over 45 with COVID-19, enrolled during active disease. Both conserved end residues are part of each CDR3. Each record gives: D gene, CDR3 length, J gene, V gene, clone size, CDR3 DNA, CDR3 protein. The D gene is left open where the match is weak. The size field is filled for only some rows; it gives once, few, many or a size class.

>TRBD2|17|TRBJ2-3|TRBV5-3|.
TGTGCCAGAAGCTTTCAAGCTCAAAGGCGGGGGACAGATACGCAGTATTTT
CARSFQAQRRGTDTQYF
>TRBD2|17|TRBJ2-7|TRBV23-1|.
TGCGCCAGCAGTCAATCCCCCTCTAGCGGGGGAACCTACGAGCAGTACTTC
CASSQSPSSGGTYEQYF
>.|11|TRBJ1-3|TRBV28|once
TGTGCCAGCAGCGCTAGAAACACCATATATTTT
CASSARNTIYF
>.|12|TRBJ1-5|TRBV19|.
TGTGCCAGTAGTATTTCAAATCAGCCCCAGCATTTT
CASSISNQPQHF
>.|15|TRBJ2-2|TRBV5-4|.
TGTGCCAGCACGCAAACTAGCATAAACACCGGGGAGCTGTTTTTT
CASTQTSINTGELFF
>TRBD2|16|TRBJ2-3|TRBV5-1|.
TGCGCCAGCAGCTTACTAGCGGGAGAGGGCACAGATACGCAGTATTTT
CASSLLAGEGTDTQYF
>TRBD1|15|TRBJ1-2|TRBV25-1|.
TGTGCCAGCAGTGACCCAGGACAGGGGAGCTATGGCTACACCTTC
CASSDPGQGSYGYTF
>TRBD2|14|TRBJ2-1|TRBV30|.
TGTGCCTGGAGTGTCTTAGCGGGGGGGATGAAGCAGTTCTTC
CAWSVLAGGMKQFF
>.|15|TRBJ2-5|TRBV28|.
TGTGCCAGCAGTTCGGGTATCCAGGGATTCGAGACCCAGTACTTC
CASSSGIQGFETQYF
>TRBD1|14|TRBJ2-3|TRBV5-1|.
TGCGCCAGCAGCTTGGCACAGGGGGCAGATACGCAGTATTTT
CASSLAQGADTQYF
>TRBD2|17|TRBJ2-5|TRBV5-4|.
TGTGCCAGCAGCTTGGGGACTAGCGGGGGGGCCGGAGAGACCCAGTACTTC
CASSLGTSGGAGETQYF
>.|12|TRBJ1-2|TRBV6-2/TRBV6-3|many
TGTGCCAGCAGTTACGCGCCCTATGGCTACACCTTC
CASSYAPYGYTF
>TRBD1|13|TRBJ1-2|TRBV25-1|once
TGTGCCAGCAGTCGACAGGGGTTCTATGGCTACACCTTC
CASSRQGFYGYTF
>.|14|TRBJ1-1|TRBV5-1|.
TGCGCCAGCAGCGCGAAGATAAGTAGCACTGAAGCTTTCTTT
CASSAKISSTEAFF
>.|13|TRBJ1-5|TRBV19|.
TGTGCCAGTAGTCGGGGAGGGGTTCAGCCCCAGCATTTT
CASSRGGVQPQHF
>.|14|TRBJ1-1|TRBV7-9|.
TGTGCCAGCAGCTTATCCCCTCGAGGCGCTGAAGCTTTCTTT
CASSLSPRGAEAFF
>.|11|TRBJ1-6|TRBV2|.
TGTGCCAGCGGCAGGGATTCACCCCTCCACTTT
CASGRDSPLHF
>TRBD2|13|TRBJ2-1|TRBV5-1|.
TGCGCCAGCAGCATGGGGACTAGCGGTGAGCAGTTCTTC
CASSMGTSGEQFF
>.|17|TRBJ2-1|TRBV6-2/TRBV6-3|.
TGTGCCAGCACCCCTTACCTGGCAGGGCACCCTTACAATGAGCAGTTCTTC
CASTPYLAGHPYNEQFF
>.|15|TRBJ2-7|TRBV19|.
TGTGCCAGTAGTATGAGGCAGGGACTCACCTACGAGCAGTACTTC
CASSMRQGLTYEQYF
>.|18|TRBJ2-3|TRBV21-1|.
TGTGCCAGCAGCACCCGTATGGGTCGACTTTCTAGCACAGATACGCAGTATTTT
CASSTRMGRLSSTDTQYF
>TRBD2|15|TRBJ2-3|TRBV7-2|.
TGTGCCAGCAGCCCAGTAGCGGGGGTTACAGATACGCAGTATTTT
CASSPVAGVTDTQYF
>.|15|TRBJ1-5|TRBV19|.
TGTGCCAGTAGTATCGTGGGAGGGGCTGGTCAGCCCCAGCATTTT
CASSIVGGAGQPQHF